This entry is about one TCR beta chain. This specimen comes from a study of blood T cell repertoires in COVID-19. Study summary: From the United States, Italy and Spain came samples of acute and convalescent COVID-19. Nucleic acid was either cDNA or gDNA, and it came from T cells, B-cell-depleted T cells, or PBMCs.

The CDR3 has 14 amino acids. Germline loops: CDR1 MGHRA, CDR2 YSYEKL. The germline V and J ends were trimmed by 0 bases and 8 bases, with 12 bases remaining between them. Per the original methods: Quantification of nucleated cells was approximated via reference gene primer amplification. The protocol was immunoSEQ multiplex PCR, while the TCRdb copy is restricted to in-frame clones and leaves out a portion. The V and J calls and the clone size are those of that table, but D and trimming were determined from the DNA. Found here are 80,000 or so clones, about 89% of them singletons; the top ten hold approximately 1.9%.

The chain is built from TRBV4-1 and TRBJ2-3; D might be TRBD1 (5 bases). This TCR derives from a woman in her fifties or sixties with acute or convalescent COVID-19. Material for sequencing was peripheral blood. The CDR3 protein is CASSQEGAKGTQYF. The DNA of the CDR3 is TGCGCCAGCAGCCAAGAAGGGGCGAAGGGTACGCAGTATTTT.